This T cell receptor (beta chain) emerged from a study of cytomegalovirus exposure and HLA in healthy donors. Researchers ran the PCR with 60 Vbeta and 13 Jbeta primers. The repertoire was sequenced with immunoSEQ multiplex PCR; TCRdb's copy has only in-frame clones and lacks some. There are about 200,000 clones in the sample; roughly 86% occur only once, and about 1.7% lies in the top ten. The CDR3 spans 13 amino acids, including both terminal residues. Germline CDR1 is SGDLS and CDR2 is YYNGEE. This clone was detected only a few times. The DNA is left out, because the CDR3 cannot be placed on it with certainty; the CDR3 is given as TCRdb lists it.

The source material was PBMCs. The source is a woman in her late teens or twenties in good health and CMV-seronegative. The J gene is TRBJ2-4, the V gene TRBV9; the table's D call, TRBD1, was not checked against the DNA. The CDR3 reads CASSVGSGTPEYF.